Below, one TCR beta chain is given with its context. Its antigen is not yet known. No much larger clone is present one base from it, and per-base qualities are unavailable. This sample is part of a study of graft-versus-host responses after intestinal transplantation (dated by TCRdb to 2020 to 2022). Context from the whole study: Multivisceral, liver-intestinal, or isolated intestinal transplants were received by the recipients. Anti-thymocyte globulin induction was given to all recipients, followed by maintenance tacrolimus and steroids for about 3 years. After intestinal transplantation, graft-versus-host and host-versus-graft alloreactive T cell clones in the graft, circulation and bone marrow were tracked using bulk TCR-beta CDR3 sequencing. To identify alloreactive clones, pre-transplant mixed lymphocyte reaction products were sequenced and then compared with unstimulated pre-transplant donor and recipient T cells. Of the roughly 25 intestinal transplant recipients enrolled in the cohort, one of whom was a retransplant, a few patients without pretransplant specimens were excluded. A peak of at least 4% donor T cells among recipient peripheral blood mononuclear cells was the definition used for donor T cell macrochimerism. Rather than being sequenced by the commercial service, samples from three later patients were sequenced in-house on an Illumina MiSeq and processed with MiXCR.

The library was prepared using the immunoSEQ multiplex PCR assay. For most patients, genomic DNA was isolated with the Qiagen DNeasy Blood and Tissue Kit and sent frozen to Adaptive Biotechnologies for TCR sequencing. Adaptive Biotechnologies carried out high-throughput TCR-beta CDR3 sequencing of genomic DNA for most patients. The authors processed their data as follows. TCR sequencing data were retrieved from Adaptive's ImmunoSEQ software for roughly 20 patients, whereas three other patients were processed with MiXCR and VDJtools. CD4 versus CD8 sorting errors were corrected by removing sequences found in both subsets at a frequency ratio below 5:1. Because the origin of CDR3 nucleotide sequences shared between donor and recipient could not be assigned, those sequences were removed. At least 2-fold expansion over unstimulated cells and a minimum CFSE-low frequency of 0.002% (template counts) or 0.001% (read counts) were required for clones to be classified as alloreactive. A clone was considered mappable if detected in the sequenced pre-transplant spleen, lymph node, or MLR CFSE-low populations of the donor or recipient. The cumulative frequency of alloreactive clones was calculated as a percentage of all sequences, weighted by copy number. TCRdb obtained this table from immuneACCESS and retained in-frame rearrangements with V and J assigned. These tables miss some clones; where compared with another copy, unresolved V genes account for less than half of the shortfall, and the remainder is unexplained. V, J and clone size derive from that table, while D and trimming were established from the DNA sequence. In all, the sample holds fewer than 150,000 clones, and approximately 90% of those were seen once. Of the sample, roughly 0.15% is held by the ten largest clones.

The CDR3 contains 16 residues, cysteine and phenylalanine counted. The read is trimmed to its CDR3 DNA, 48 bases read in frame from base 1. As encoded in the germline V gene (reference sequence), CDR1 is SGHNT while CDR2 is YYREEE. The V end gives up 4 bases and the J end 1 base, leaving 10 bases in the junction not matched to a gene. Findings and caveats that apply to the study as a whole: GvH clones were detected in recipient bone marrow, and some appeared earlier in ileal mucosa or blood, consistent with an intestinal mucosal origin. In the allografts of patients with donor T cell macrochimerism, GvH to HvG T cell clonal ratios were high. Early after transplant, declines in HvG clones were associated with peak levels of circulating GvH clones. The relatively low number and heterogeneity of intestinal transplant patients limited the conclusions.

The sample's time point label is to be understood as: cells obtained before transplantation from donor or recipient. CD3+CD4+ and CD3+CD8+ populations were FACS-sorted from unstimulated pre-transplant donor and recipient cells taken from spleen or lymph nodes. This clonotype was obtained from a human donor who received an intestinal transplant. This sequence uses TRBV5-4 and TRBJ1-1, with TRBD1 matching 7 junction bases. The specimen comprised unstimulated CD4+ T cells sorted from spleen or lymph node cells, sampled before intestinal transplant. The CDR3 sequence is CASSDASTGWNTEAFF. The DNA sequence is given as TGTGCCAGCAGCGATGCATCGACAGGGTGGAACACTGAAGCTTTCTTT.